The 16 T cell receptor beta chains presented below share a single source sample, sequenced in a study of blood T cell repertoires in COVID-19. Profiled with immunoSEQ multiplex PCR; TCRdb holds only in-frame clones, not every one. The sample carries 290,000 or so clones, around 80% recorded once. Input material: PBMCs or T cells enriched from blood (not recorded which). All receptors derive from a man aged 40-50 years who had been exposed to COVID-19.

This chain joins TRBV9 and TRBJ1-1; TRBD1 might be the D (6 bases). CDR3 length: 15 amino acids. CDR1 is SGDLS and CDR2 is YYNGEE in the germline V gene. Trimming removed 3 bases from V and 7 bases from J, with 19 bases in between. The CDR3 sequence is CASSAAGRGASEAFF. DNA for the CDR3: TGTGCCAGCAGCGCGGCAGGGAGGGGGGCAAGTGAAGCTTTCTTT. Full variable domain (rest looked up from reference TRBV9 and TRBJ1-1): DSGVTQTPKHLITATGQRVTLRCSPRSGDLSVYWYQQSLDQGLQFLIQYYNGEERAKGNILERFSAQQFPDLHSELNLSSLELGDSALYFCASSAAGRGASEAFFGQGTRLTVV.

The chain uses TRBV19 and TRBJ2-4, with D unresolved. CDR3 length equals 12 residues. The V end lost 5 bases, the J end lost 10 bases, and 12 bases lay between the germline ends. Germline V gene lookup returns CDR1 LNHDA and CDR2 SQIVND (reference sequence). In DNA, the CDR3 is TGTGCCAGTAGTTCCAACCTTCGGATTCAGTACTTC. Protein: CASSSNLRIQYF.

The chain combines TRBV24-1 with TRBJ2-7; 8 bases are a match to TRBD1. Trimming cost V 9 bases and J 3 bases; bases outside gene matches: 9. There are 14 residues in the CDR3. Germline-derived CDR1 and CDR2 are KGHDR and SFDVKD. The CDR3 coding sequence is TGTGCCACCGGCTTGGGACAGGACCTCTACGAGCAGTACTTC. Protein product: CATGLGQDLYEQYF.

The CDR3 region is CASSLAGDGSSYEQYF. In DNA, the CDR3 is TGTGCCAGTAGTCTAGCGGGAGACGGGAGCTCCTACGAGCAGTACTTC. The chain employs TRBV19 and TRBJ2-7; the match to TRBD2 covers 10 bases. The trim removed 5 bases at V and 0 bases at J, leaving 7 bases unmatched. The length of the CDR3 is 16 residues. In germline, CDR1 is LNHDA, CDR2 SQIVND (reference sequence).

The J gene is TRBJ1-5, the V gene TRBV27; 7 positions agree with TRBD1. The CDR3 length is 18 residues. J lost 6 bases, V lost 0 bases, and 14 bases had no gene match. Germline assignment: CDR1 MNHEY and CDR2 SMNVEV (reference sequence). CDR3 in DNA: TGTGCCAGCAGTTTATCTGCTACCCGACACAGGGGACGTCAGCCCCAGCATTTT. Protein product: CASSLSATRHRGRQPQHF.

The chain has TRBV30 and TRBJ1-5; D might be TRBD1 (5 bases). Germline lookup yields CDR1 GTSNPN and CDR2 SVGIG (reference sequence). CDR3 size: 13 residues. V shed 3 bases and J shed 4 bases, with 10 bases lying between them. CDR3 protein: CAWRTDLNQPQHF. The CDR3 DNA sequence: TGTGCCTGGAGGACAGATTTAAATCAGCCCCAGCATTTT.

V usage is TRBV15 and J usage is TRBJ1-6; tentative D call: TRBD1 (5 bases). Germline V lookup: CDR1 LNHNV, CDR2 YYDKDF (reference sequence). V was clipped by 2 bases and J by 6 bases, with 14 bases between them. The CDR3 loop spans 16 amino acids. CDR3 sequence: CATSRLGDRPNSPLHF. The CDR3 DNA sequence: TGTGCCACCAGCAGACTAGGAGACAGACCTAATTCACCCCTCCACTTT.

This clone was counted a few times. Written as DNA, the CDR3 is TGTGCCAGCAGCAAACCGGGACAGGGAGGTTTTGATACGCAGTATTTT. Its translation is CASSKPGQGGFDTQYF. V usage is TRBV21-1 and J usage is TRBJ2-3; TRBD1 is the table's D call and was not checked against the DNA. TRBV21-1 is assigned pseudogene status. The CDR3 spans 16 residues.

V and J are TRBV6-2 or TRBV6-3 and TRBJ2-7, with 10 bases aligning to TRBD1. The CDR3 runs 15 residues. V shed 5 bases, J shed 5 bases, and the junction held 9 bases outside the gene matches. Per the germline V gene, CDR1 is MNHEY and CDR2 is SVGEGT. CDR3 residues: CASSGPTGGRHEQYF. CDR3 sequence (DNA): TGTGCCAGCAGTGGCCCGACAGGGGGCAGGCACGAGCAGTACTTC.

This clone has a single count. One junction end disagrees with the germline gene, perhaps due to a read error. The chain carries TRBV2 and TRBJ1-2; 10 nucleotides align to TRBD1. The CDR3 runs to 14 residues. Germline assignment: CDR1 SNHLY and CDR2 FYNNEI. CDR3 region: CASREDRGRGGYTF. The CDR3 DNA sequence: TGTGCCAGCAGGGAAGACAGGGGGCGTGGGGGCTACACCTTC.

A note on this clone: Distinct nucleotide sequences in the sample also encode this CDR3. The rearrangement uses TRBV18 and TRBJ2-6; D remains unclear. Trimming removed 0 bases from V and 1 base from J, with 4 bases in between. From germline, CDR1 is KGHSH and CDR2 LQKENI. The CDR3 contains 15 residues. CDR3 bases: TGTGCCAGCTCACCACCGCGATCTGGGGCCAACGTCCTGACTTTC. Residues: CASSPPRSGANVLTF.

This sequence joins TRBV11-2 and TRBJ2-7; D is undetermined. The V gene lost 3 bases and the J gene lost 2 bases, with 8 bases spanning the gap. CDR3 length equals 13 residues. Germline CDR1 SGHAT, CDR2 FQNNGV. For the CDR3, the DNA is TGTGCCAGCAGCTTTAACCCGGCCTACGAGCAGTACTTC. Protein product: CASSFNPAYEQYF.

V usage is TRBV5-1 and J usage is TRBJ1-6; D is possibly TRBD1 (5 bases). Germline V gene lookup returns CDR1 SGHRS and CDR2 YFSETQ. With 4 bases removed from V and 8 bases from J, the gap between germline ends came to 13 bases. The CDR3 is made up of 14 amino acids. This chain's CDR3 is CASSAGRIDSPLHF. In nucleotides, the CDR3 is TGCGCCAGCAGCGCGGGGCGGATCGATTCACCCCTCCACTTT.

The chain combines TRBV2 with TRBJ2-5; 8 bases agree with TRBD2. The CDR3 is 13 amino acids. Germline CDR1 SNHLY, CDR2 FYNNEI. V lost 7 bases, J lost 5 bases, and 6 bases stayed unmatched. The CDR3 sequence is CASTRSGGETQYF. The DNA for the CDR3 is TGTGCCAGCACACGGTCGGGGGGGGAGACCCAGTACTTC.

The rearrangement joins TRBV27 to TRBJ2-5; 7 bases are shared with TRBD1. The germline gives CDR1 MNHEY, CDR2 SMNVEV (reference sequence). CDR3 length: 14 residues. V shed 5 bases, J shed 0 bases, and the junction held 3 bases outside the gene matches. CDR3 nucleotide sequence: TGTGCCAGCAGTCCAGGGACAGACCAAGAGACCCAGTACTTC. Encoded protein: CASSPGTDQETQYF.

The V call is TRBV5-1, the J call TRBJ1-1, with no clear D. CDR3 length: 13 residues. Trimming took 2 bases from V and 10 from J, leaving 15 bases between them. Germline assignment: CDR1 SGHRS and CDR2 YFSETQ. The CDR3 DNA reads TGCGCCAGCAGCTTAGCGGGCAAGTCGGGAGCTTTCTTT. Translating gives CASSLAGKSGAFF.